The text below deals with one T cell receptor beta chain. The data were obtained in a study of blood T cell repertoires in COVID-19. The overall study: COVID-19 samples, acute and convalescent, were from the United States, Italy and Spain. The analysed material was cDNA or gDNA that came from T cells, B-cell-depleted T cells, or PBMCs.

Original handling: Estimation of nucleated cell counts relied on the amplification of reference gene primers. The repertoire was sequenced with immunoSEQ multiplex PCR; TCRdb's copy has only in-frame clones and lacks some. Clone size and V and J calls were adopted from that table, with D and trimming inferred from the DNA. The table includes 180,000 or so clones, about nine tenths detected once. V dropped 5 bases and J dropped 2; count of bases not matched to a gene: 8. There are 15 residues in the CDR3. The V gene's germline CDR1 is SGHTA and CDR2 FQGNSA. The V call is TRBV7-2, the J call TRBJ1-1; 7 bases line up with TRBD1. Sequencing was carried out using peripheral blood. This TCR came from a man between 18 and 29 years old with active or convalescent COVID-19. CDR3 region: CASSRQGVGNTEAFF. DNA of the CDR3: TGTGCCAGCAGCCGCCAGGGGGTAGGTAACACTGAAGCTTTCTTT.